These T cell receptor beta chains were read from a single sample in a study of CD8+CD57+ T cells in acquired aplastic anemia. TCRdb re-called the reads through MiXCR, storing one row per CDR3 protein. The sample includes hundreds of thousands of distinct CDR3 sequences, approximately 33% of them seen just once. The sequenced sample was sorted CD4+, CD8+, or CD8+CD57+ T cells (not recorded which) from PBMCs. All receptors come from a human donor with aplastic anemia. Each CDR3 is given with its conserved first and last residue. A D gene is named only where the DNA matches it firmly. Size is omitted from some rows. Given values are once, few, many or a class for expanded clones.

V	D	J	size	DNA	CDR3
TRBV6-1	TRBD1	TRBJ1-2	-	TGTGCCAGCAGTGCTACAGGGGGCAGCGGCTACACCTTC	CASSATGGSGYTF
TRBV7-3	-	TRBJ1-6	many	TGTGCCAGCAGCTTAACCGGGGAAGGGCTGTTCTCCTATAATTCACCCCTCCACTTT	CASSLTGEGLFSYNSPLHF
TRBV29-1	-	TRBJ2-1	many	TGCAGCGTCGACAGTTACAATGAGCAGTTCTTC	CSVDSYNEQFF
TRBV20-1	-	TRBJ1-4	-	TGCAGTGCTAGAGATATCATGGTTCCCATCCCGTTTTTT	CSARDIMVPIPFF
TRBV2	-	TRBJ1-5	many	TGTGCCAGCAGTGGCGGACCCGCTAAGATTCAGCCCCAGCATTTT	CASSGGPAKIQPQHF
TRBV19	-	TRBJ1-5	many	TGTGCCAGTAGTATAGTTAGAAGCAATCAGCCCCAGCATTTT	CASSIVRSNQPQHF
TRBV7-2	-	TRBJ1-6	few	TGTGCCAGCAGCCCCGGGCGGGGGAATTCACCCCTCCACTTT	CASSPGRGNSPLHF
TRBV9	-	TRBJ1-4	-	TGTGCCAGCAGCGTAGTCGGGGGGGAAGGAGAAAAACTGTTTTTT	CASSVVGGEGEKLFF
TRBV14	-	TRBJ1-3	many	TGTGCCAGCAGCCAAGATGCCCACACCATATATTTT	CASSQDAHTIYF
TRBV29-1	-	TRBJ2-3	many	TGCAGCGCCACCGCAGATACGCAGTATTTT	CSATADTQYF
TRBV19	-	TRBJ1-2	-	TGTGCCAGCAGTACCACCGGGGCGGGAATCGCCTATGGCTACACCTTC	CASSTTGAGIAYGYTF
TRBV5-6	-	TRBJ2-7	-	TGTGCCAGCACCCTGGGAGTTTCCTACGAGCAGTACTTC	CASTLGVSYEQYF
TRBV2	TRBD1	TRBJ1-6	-	TGTGCCAGCAACCGGGACAGAGATAATTCACCCCTCCACTTT	CASNRDRDNSPLHF
TRBV30	-	TRBJ1-3	-	TGTGCCTGGTCCGAGGGGGGATATGGAAACACCATATATTTT	CAWSEGGYGNTIYF
TRBV2	-	TRBJ2-7	many	TGTGCCAGCAGTGAAGCCAGCCGTCCCGAGCAGTACTTC	CASSEASRPEQYF
TRBV7-6	-	TRBJ2-7	few	TGTGCCAGCAGCAATAAAAGGGGCGGTTACGAGCAGTACTTC	CASSNKRGGYEQYF
TRBV20-1	-	TRBJ1-5	many	TGCAGTGCCGGACGGAGCAATCAGCCCCAGCATTTT	CSAGRSNQPQHF
TRBV29-1	-	TRBJ1-2	many	TGCAGCGTTGAGGCAGGGCTCTCTTCAGGCTATGGCTACACCTTC	CSVEAGLSSGYGYTF
TRBV10-3	-	TRBJ1-2	-	TGTGCCGCGATGGACGGAACGTGGAGTGGCTACACCTTC	CAAMDGTWSGYTF
TRBV19	-	TRBJ1-1	many	TGTGCCAGTAGTATAGATCTATGGAACACTGAAGCTTTCTTT	CASSIDLWNTEAFF
TRBV2	TRBD1	TRBJ1-5	-	TGTGCCAGCAGTGTGACAGGGCGGCATTTT	CASSVTGRHF
TRBV20-1	-	TRBJ2-7	many	TGCAGTGCTAGAGGTGATGGGGTTTCCTCGTACGAGCAGTACTTC	CSARGDGVSSYEQYF
TRBV29-1	-	TRBJ1-5	many	TGCAGCGTCCCCGCCCCGGGGGGGACCCAGCATTTT	CSVPAPGGTQHF
TRBV19	-	TRBJ2-1	-	TGTGCCAGTAGTATTGGGGTGGGAAGTGAGCAGTTCTTC	CASSIGVGSEQFF
TRBV7-3	-	TRBJ1-5	-	TGTGCCAGCAGTAGGGGTGAAAGCAATCAGCCCCAGCATTTT	CASSRGESNQPQHF
TRBV7-3	-	TRBJ1-4	-	TGTGCCAGCAGCCGTGGGGGAAAACTGTTTTTT	CASSRGGKLFF
TRBV20-1	-	TRBJ1-6	many	TGCAGTGCTAGAGAAGGGGATTCACCCCTCCACTTT	CSAREGDSPLHF
TRBV15	-	TRBJ2-2	many	TGTGCCACCAGCAGAGGGGGGCAGGCCACCGGGGAGCTGTTTTTT	CATSRGGQATGELFF
TRBV25-1	TRBD1	TRBJ2-7	few	TGTGCCAGCAGCGTAACCCCCGCGGAGGCCACAGGGGCCCTTTTAGCCTACGAGCAGTACTTC	CASSVTPAEATGALLAYEQYF
TRBV20-1	TRBD1	TRBJ1-1	-	TGCAGTGCTACGAGGGACAGGGGGCCCACTGAAGCTTTCTTT	CSATRDRGPTEAFF
TRBV7-8	TRBD2	TRBJ2-2	-	TGTGCCAGCAGCTTGGGGGGGTTGGGCACCGGGGAGCTGTTTTTT	CASSLGGLGTGELFF
TRBV9	-	TRBJ2-3	once	TGTGCCAGCAGCGTAGTGAAAGGGACGCAGTATTTT	CASSVVKGTQYF
TRBV7-8	TRBD1	TRBJ1-1	few	TGTGCCAGCAGCACCCAGGGGGGGGGTCGAACTGAAGCTTTCTTT	CASSTQGGGRTEAFF
TRBV19	-	TRBJ2-3	-	TGTGCCAGTAGTGGTTTCCGACTCTCAGCTAGCACAGATACGCAGTATTTT	CASSGFRLSASTDTQYF
TRBV20-1	-	TRBJ1-1	-	TGCAGTGTACCGGGGCTGAACACTGAAGCTTTCTTT	CSVPGLNTEAFF
TRBV11-2	-	TRBJ1-1	-	TGTGCCAGCAGCTTAAGCGTCACTGGAGCTTTCTTT	CASSLSVTGAFF
TRBV2	TRBD1	TRBJ2-5	many	TGTGCCAGCAGCACACAGACAGGGCCTATAGGAGAGACCCAGTACTTC	CASSTQTGPIGETQYF
TRBV15	-	TRBJ1-2	once	TGTGCCACCAGCAGAGATCCGGGAAACTATGGCTACACCTTC	CATSRDPGNYGYTF
TRBV7-9	TRBD2	TRBJ2-7	few	TGTGCCAGCAGCAAAAGACTAGCGGAGGCTCCCTCCTACGAGCAGTACTTC	CASSKRLAEAPSYEQYF
TRBV7-8	TRBD1	TRBJ2-2	few	TGTGCCAGCAGCCCACAATCGGGACAGTGGAACACCGGGGAGCTGTTTTTT	CASSPQSGQWNTGELFF
TRBV20-1	-	TRBJ2-7	few	TGCAGTGCTCCATTTGGGGGAGCAAACTACGAGCAGTACTTC	CSAPFGGANYEQYF
TRBV18	-	TRBJ2-5	-	TGTGCCAGCTCACCAACAACTGCGCAAGAGACCCAGTACTTC	CASSPTTAQETQYF
TRBV5-8	TRBD1	TRBJ1-5	-	TGTGCCAGCAGCCCCACAGGGGGACCTAATCAGCCCCAGCATTTT	CASSPTGGPNQPQHF
TRBV5-1	-	TRBJ2-7	few	TGCGCCAGCAGCTCCCACCCTACTCGGGAGCAGTACTTC	CASSSHPTREQYF